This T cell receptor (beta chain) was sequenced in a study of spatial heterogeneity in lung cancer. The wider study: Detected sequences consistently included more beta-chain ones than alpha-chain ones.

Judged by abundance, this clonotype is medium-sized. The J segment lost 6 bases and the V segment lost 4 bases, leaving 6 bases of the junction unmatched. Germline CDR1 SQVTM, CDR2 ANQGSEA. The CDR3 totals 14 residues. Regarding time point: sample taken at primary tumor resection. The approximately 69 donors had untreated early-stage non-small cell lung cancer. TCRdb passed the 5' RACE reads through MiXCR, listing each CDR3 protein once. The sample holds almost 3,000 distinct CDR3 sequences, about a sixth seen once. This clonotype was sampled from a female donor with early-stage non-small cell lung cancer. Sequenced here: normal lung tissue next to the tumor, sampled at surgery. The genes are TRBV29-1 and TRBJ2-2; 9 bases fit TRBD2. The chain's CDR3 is CSVVAGGPAGELFF. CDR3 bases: TGCAGCGTTGTGGCGGGAGGGCCGGCCGGGGAGCTGTTTTTT.